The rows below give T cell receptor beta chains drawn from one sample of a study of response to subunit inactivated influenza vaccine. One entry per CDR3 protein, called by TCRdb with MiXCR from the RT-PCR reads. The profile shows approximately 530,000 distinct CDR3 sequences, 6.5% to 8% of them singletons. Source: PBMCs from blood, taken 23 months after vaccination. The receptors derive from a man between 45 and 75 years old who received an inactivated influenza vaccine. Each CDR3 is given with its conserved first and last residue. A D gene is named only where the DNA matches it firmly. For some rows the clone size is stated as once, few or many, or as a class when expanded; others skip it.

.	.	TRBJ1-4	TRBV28	CASSNPGTTNEKLFF	TGTGCCAGCAGTAATCCAGGGACAACTAATGAAAAACTGTTTTTT
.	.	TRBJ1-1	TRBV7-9	CASSFLITSMNTEAFF	TGTGCCAGCAGCTTTCTCATTACCAGTATGAACACTGAAGCTTTCTTT
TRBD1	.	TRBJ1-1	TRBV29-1	CSVRQGSVAFF	TGCAGCGTCAGACAGGGATCGGTGGCTTTCTTT
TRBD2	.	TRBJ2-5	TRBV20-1	CSARKVSGSWETQYF	TGCAGTGCTAGGAAGGTTAGCGGGAGTTGGGAGACCCAGTACTTC
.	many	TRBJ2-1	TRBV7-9	CASSSVGSKFF	TGTGCCAGCAGCTCCGTCGGTTCTAAGTTCTTC
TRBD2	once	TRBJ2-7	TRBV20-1	CSARDLGTSGRGTSYEQYF	TGCAGTGCTAGAGATCTGGGGACTAGCGGGAGAGGGACCTCCTACGAGCAGTACTTC
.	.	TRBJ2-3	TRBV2	CASSGGAWDTQYF	TGTGCCAGCAGTGGGGGAGCGTGGGATACGCAGTATTTT
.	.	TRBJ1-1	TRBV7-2	CASSPWRDNTEAFF	TGTGCCAGCAGCCCTTGGAGGGACAACACTGAAGCTTTCTTT
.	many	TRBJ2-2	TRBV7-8	CASSLAETGELFF	TGTGCCAGCAGCTTAGCAGAGACCGGGGAGCTGTTTTTT
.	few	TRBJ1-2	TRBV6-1	CASVGGAGYGYTF	TGTGCCAGCGTGGGGGGCGCGGGGTATGGCTACACCTTC
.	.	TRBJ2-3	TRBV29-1	CSVGAGPDTQYF	TGCAGCGTTGGTGCTGGCCCAGATACGCAGTATTTT
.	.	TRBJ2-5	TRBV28	CASSLSVQQETQYF	TGTGCCAGCAGTTTATCGGTACAGCAAGAGACCCAGTACTTC
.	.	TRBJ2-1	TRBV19	CASSAGSEQFF	TGTGCCAGTAGTGCAGGGTCAGAGCAGTTCTTC
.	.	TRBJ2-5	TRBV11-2	CASSLGGGAFETQYF	TGTGCCAGCAGCTTAGGAGGGGGGGCTTTTGAGACCCAGTACTTC